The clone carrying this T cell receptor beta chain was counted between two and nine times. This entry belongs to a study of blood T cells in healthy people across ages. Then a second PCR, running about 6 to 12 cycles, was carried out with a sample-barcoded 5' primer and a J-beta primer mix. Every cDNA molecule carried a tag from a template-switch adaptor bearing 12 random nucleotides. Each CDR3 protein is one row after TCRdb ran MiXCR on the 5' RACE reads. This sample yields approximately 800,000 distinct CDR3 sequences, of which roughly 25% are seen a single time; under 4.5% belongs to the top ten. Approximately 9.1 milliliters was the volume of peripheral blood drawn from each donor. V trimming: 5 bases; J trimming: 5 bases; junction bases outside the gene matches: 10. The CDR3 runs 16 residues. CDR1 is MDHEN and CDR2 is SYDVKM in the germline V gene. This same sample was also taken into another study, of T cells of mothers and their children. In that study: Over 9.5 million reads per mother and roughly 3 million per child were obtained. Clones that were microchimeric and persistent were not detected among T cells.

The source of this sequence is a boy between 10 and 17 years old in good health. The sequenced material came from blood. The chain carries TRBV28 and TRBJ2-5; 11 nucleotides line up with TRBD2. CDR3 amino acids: CASSPETSGSLETQYF. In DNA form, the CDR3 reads TGTGCCAGCAGTCCCGAAACTAGCGGGAGTTTGGAGACCCAGTACTTC.